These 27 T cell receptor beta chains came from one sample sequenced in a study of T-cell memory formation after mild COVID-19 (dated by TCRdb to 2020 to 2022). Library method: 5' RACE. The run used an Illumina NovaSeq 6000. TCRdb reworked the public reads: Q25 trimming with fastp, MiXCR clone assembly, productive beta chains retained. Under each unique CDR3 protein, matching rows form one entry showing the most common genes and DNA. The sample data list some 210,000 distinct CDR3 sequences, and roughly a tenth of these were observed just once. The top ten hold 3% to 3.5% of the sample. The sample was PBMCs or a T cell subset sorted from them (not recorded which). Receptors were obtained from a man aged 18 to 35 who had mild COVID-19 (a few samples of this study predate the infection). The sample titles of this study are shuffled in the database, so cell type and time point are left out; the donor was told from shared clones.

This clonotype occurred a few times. The CDR3, as DNA: TGTGCCACCAGTGATCCCCAGGGGGCTGGCGAGCAGTTCTTC. Translating gives CATSDPQGAGEQFF. The genes are TRBV24-1 and TRBJ2-1; 8 bases map to TRBD1. Losses at the gene ends were 3 bases for V and 10 bases for J; bases not matched to a gene: 7. The germline V gene encodes CDR1 KGHDR and CDR2 SFDVKD. The CDR3 extends over 14 amino acids.

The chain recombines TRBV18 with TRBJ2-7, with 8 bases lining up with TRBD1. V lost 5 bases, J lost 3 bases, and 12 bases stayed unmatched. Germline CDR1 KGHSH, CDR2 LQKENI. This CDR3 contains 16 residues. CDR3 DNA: TGTGCCAGCTCATCTAGGACGGGGACAGGCCTCTACGAGCAGTACTTC. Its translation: CASSSRTGTGLYEQYF.

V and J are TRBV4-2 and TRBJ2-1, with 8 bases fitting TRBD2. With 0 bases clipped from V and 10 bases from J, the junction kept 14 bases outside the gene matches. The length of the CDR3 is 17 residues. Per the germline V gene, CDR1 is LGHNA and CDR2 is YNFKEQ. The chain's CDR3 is CASSQDMAGGPVQEQFF. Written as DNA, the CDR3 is TGTGCCAGCAGCCAAGATATGGCGGGGGGTCCCGTCCAGGAGCAGTTCTTC.

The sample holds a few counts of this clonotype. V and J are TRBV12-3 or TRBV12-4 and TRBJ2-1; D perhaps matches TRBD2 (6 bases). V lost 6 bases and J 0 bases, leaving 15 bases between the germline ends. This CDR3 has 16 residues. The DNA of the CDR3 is TGTGCCAGCAGGTCGGGCGGGACGAGCTCCTACAATGAGCAGTTCTTC. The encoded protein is CASRSGGTSSYNEQFF.

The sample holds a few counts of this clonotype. CDR3 sequence reads: CASSSSGTGSRSPLHF. CDR3 sequence (DNA): TGTGCCAGCAGCTCCTCCGGGACAGGTTCGAGATCACCCCTCCACTTT. This chain connects TRBV5-6 to TRBJ1-6, with 8 nucleotides matching TRBD1. Germline CDR1 reads SGHDT; CDR2 reads YYEEEE. The CDR3 totals 16 residues. The junction had 12 bases not matched to a gene; V was cut back by 3 bases and J by 10 bases.

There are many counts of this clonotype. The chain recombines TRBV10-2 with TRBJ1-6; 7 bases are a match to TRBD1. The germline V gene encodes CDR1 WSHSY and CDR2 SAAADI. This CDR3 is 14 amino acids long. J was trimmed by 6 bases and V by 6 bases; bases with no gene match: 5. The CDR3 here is CASSRQGINSPLHF. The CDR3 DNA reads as TGCGCCAGCAGCCGACAGGGAATTAATTCACCCCTCCACTTT.

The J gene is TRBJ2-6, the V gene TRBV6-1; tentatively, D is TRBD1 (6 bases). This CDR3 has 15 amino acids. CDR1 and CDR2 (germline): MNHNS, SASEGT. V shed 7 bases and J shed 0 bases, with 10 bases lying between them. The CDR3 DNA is TGTGCCAGCACCCAGGGACACTCTGGGGCCAACGTCCTGACTTTC. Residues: CASTQGHSGANVLTF.

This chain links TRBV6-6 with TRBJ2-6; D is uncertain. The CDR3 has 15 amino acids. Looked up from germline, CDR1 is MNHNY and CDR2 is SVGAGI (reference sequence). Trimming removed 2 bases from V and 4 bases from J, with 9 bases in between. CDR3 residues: CASSYMEYGANVLTF. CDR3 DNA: TGTGCCAGCAGTTACATGGAATACGGGGCCAACGTCCTGACTTTC.

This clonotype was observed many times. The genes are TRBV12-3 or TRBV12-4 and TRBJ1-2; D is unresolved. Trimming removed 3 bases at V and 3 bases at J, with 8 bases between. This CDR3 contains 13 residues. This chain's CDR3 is CASSFGEDYGYTF. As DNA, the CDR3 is TGTGCCAGCAGTTTCGGGGAAGACTATGGCTACACCTTC.

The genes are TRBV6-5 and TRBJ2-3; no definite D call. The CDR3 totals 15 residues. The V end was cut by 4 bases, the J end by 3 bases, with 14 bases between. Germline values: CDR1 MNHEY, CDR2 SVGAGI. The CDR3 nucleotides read TGTGCCAGCAGTTTCGGGCCCATGCCGACAGATACGCAGTATTTT. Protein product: CASSFGPMPTDTQYF.

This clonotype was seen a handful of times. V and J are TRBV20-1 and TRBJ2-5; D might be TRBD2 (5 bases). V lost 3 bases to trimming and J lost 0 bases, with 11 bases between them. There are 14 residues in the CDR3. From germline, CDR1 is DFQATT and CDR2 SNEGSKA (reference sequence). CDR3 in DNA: TGCAGTGCTAGTGGTAGGCGGGACCAAGAGACCCAGTACTTC. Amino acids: CSASGRRDQETQYF.

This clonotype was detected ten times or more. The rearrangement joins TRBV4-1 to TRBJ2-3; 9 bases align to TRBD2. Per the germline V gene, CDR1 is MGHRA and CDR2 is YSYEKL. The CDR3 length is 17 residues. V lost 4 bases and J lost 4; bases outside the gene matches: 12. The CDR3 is CASSPSRLAGTADTQYF. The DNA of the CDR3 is TGCGCCAGCAGCCCCTCTAGGCTAGCGGGGACGGCAGATACGCAGTATTTT.

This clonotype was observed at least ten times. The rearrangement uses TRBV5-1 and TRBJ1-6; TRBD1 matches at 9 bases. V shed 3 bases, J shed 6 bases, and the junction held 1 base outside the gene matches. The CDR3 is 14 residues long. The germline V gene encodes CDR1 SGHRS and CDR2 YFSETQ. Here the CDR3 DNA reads TGCGCCAGCAGCTCGGGACAGGGTAATTCACCCCTCCACTTT. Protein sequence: CASSSGQGNSPLHF.

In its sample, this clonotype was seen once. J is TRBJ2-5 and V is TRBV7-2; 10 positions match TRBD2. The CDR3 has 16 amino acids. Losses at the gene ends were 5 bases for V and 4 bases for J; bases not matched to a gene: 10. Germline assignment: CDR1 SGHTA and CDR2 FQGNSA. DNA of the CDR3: TGTGCCAGCAGCCGCGAAGCGGGGGGGCTTGGAGAGACCCAGTACTTC. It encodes CASSREAGGLGETQYF.

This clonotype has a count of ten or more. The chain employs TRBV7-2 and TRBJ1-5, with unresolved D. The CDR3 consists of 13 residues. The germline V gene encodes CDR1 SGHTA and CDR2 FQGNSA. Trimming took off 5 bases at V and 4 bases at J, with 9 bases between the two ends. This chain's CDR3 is CASSPGGNQPQHF. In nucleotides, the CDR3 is TGTGCCAGCAGCCCCGGTGGAAATCAGCCCCAGCATTTT.

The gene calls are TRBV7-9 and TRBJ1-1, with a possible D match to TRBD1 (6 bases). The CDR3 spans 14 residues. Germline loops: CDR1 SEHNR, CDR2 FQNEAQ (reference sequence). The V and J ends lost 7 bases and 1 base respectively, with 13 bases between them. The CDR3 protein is CASTLGQTNTEAFF. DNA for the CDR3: TGTGCCAGCACCCTCGGACAGACGAACACTGAAGCTTTCTTT.

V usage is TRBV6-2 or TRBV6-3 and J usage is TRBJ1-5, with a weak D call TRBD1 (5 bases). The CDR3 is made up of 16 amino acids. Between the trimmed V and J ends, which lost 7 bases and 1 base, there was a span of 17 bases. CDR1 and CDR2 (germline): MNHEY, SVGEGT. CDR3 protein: CASIRAGAGSNQPQHF. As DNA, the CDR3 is TGTGCCAGCATTCGGGCTGGGGCAGGGAGCAATCAGCCCCAGCATTTT.

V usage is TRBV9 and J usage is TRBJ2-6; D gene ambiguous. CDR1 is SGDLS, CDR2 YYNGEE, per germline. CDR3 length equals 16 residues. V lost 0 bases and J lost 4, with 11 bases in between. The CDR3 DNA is TGTGCCAGCAGCGTAGGGCAGCACTCCGGGGCCAACGTCCTGACTTTC. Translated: CASSVGQHSGANVLTF.

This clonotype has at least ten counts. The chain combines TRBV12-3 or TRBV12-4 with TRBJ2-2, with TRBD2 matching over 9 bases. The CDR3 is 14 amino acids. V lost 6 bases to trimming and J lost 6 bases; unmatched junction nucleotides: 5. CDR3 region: CASRLLAGAGELFF. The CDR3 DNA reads TGTGCCAGCAGACTTTTAGCGGGGGCCGGGGAGCTGTTTTTT.

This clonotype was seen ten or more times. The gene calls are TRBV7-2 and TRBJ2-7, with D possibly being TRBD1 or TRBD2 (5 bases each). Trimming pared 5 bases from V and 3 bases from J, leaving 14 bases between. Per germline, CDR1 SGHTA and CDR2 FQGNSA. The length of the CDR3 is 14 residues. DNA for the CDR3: TGTGCCAGCAGCCCCCGGGACGGAGGCTACGAGCAGTACTTC. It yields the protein CASSPRDGGYEQYF.

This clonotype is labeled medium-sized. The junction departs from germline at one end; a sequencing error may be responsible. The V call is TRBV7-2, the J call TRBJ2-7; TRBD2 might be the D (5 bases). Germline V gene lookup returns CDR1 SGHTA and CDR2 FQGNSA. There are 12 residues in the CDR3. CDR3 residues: CASSPRTGSVDF. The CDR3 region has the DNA TGTGCCAGCAGCCCCCGTACGGGGTCTGTTGACTTC.

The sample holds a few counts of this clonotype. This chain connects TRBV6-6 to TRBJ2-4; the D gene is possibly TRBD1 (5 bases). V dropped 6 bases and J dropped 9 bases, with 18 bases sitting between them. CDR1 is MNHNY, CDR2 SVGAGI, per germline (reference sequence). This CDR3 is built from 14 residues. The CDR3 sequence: CASRSRQPGPIQYF. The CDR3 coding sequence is TGTGCCAGCAGGAGCCGACAGCCGGGCCCCATTCAGTACTTC.

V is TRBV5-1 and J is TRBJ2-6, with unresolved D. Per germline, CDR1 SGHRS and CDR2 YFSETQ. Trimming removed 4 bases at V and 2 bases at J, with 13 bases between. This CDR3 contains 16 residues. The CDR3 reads CASSTLSFTGANVLTF. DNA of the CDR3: TGCGCCAGCAGCACCCTTTCATTCACTGGGGCCAACGTCCTGACTTTC.

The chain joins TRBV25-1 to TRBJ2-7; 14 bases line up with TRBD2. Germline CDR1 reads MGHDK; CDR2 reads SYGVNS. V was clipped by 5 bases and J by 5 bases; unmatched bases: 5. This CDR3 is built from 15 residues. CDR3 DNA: TGTGCCAGCAGTTCGAGGACTAGCGGGAGGAACGAGCAGTACTTC. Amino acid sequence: CASSSRTSGRNEQYF.

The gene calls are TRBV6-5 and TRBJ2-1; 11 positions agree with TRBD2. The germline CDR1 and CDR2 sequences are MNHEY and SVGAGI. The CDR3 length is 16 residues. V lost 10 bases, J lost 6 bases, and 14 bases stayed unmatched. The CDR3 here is CATRRDTSGGPNEQFF. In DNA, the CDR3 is TGTGCCACTAGACGGGACACTAGCGGGGGCCCCAATGAGCAGTTCTTC.

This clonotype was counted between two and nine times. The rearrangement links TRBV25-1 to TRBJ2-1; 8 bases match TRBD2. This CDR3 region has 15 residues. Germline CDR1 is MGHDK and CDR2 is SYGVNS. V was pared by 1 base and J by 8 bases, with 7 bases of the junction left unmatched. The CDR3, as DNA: TGTGCCAGCAGTGAATCGGGACTAGGGCGCTATGAGCAGTTCTTC. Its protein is CASSESGLGRYEQFF.

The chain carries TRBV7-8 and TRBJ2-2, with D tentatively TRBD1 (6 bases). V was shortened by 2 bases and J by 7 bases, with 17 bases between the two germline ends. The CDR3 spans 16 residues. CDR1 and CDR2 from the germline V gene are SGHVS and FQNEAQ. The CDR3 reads CASSLRQMGAGGELFF. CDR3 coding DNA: TGTGCCAGCAGCTTACGTCAGATGGGGGCCGGCGGGGAGCTGTTTTTT.